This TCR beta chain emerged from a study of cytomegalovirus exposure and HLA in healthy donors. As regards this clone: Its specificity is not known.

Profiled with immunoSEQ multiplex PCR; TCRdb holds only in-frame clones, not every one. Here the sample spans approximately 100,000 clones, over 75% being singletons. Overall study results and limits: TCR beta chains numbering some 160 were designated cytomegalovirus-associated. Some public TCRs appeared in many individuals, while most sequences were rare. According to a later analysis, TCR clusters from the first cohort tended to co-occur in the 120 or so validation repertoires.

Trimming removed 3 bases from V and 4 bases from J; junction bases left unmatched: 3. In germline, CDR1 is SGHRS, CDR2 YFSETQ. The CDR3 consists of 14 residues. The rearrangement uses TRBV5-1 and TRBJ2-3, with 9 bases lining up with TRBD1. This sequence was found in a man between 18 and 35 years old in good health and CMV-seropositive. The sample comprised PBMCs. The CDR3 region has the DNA TGCGCCAGCAGCTCCGGACAGGGGTCAGATACGCAGTATTTT. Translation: CASSSGQGSDTQYF.